This T cell receptor beta chain is drawn from a study of CD8 T cells in Susac syndrome. Random hexamers were used to reverse transcribe an amount of about 0.5 to 1 ug RNA. TCR beta CDR3 was amplified by immunoSEQ multiplex PCR. This amplification extended across 54 Vbeta and 13 Jbeta segments. One entry per CDR3 protein results from TCRdb running MiXCR on the immunoSEQ multiplex PCR reads. Among some 130,000 distinct CDR3 sequences listed, 85% to 95% were seen once. About this clonotype itself: Its antigen is unidentified.

Study outcomes and limitations: The number of Susac-specific public clones found was approximately 17 in total CD8+ repertoires and a few in CD8+ TEMRA repertoires. The authors acknowledged that the study's TCR sequencing and HLA analysis involved relatively few individuals.

Germline values: CDR1 SGHVS, CDR2 FNYEAQ. CDR3 length: 18 residues. Trimming took 2 bases from V and 4 from J, leaving 23 bases between them. The sequence was obtained from a human donor with Susac syndrome. The chain recombines TRBV7-6 with TRBJ1-1, with D tentatively TRBD1 (5 bases). Sequenced: CD8+ T cells from PBMCs. This CDR3 reads CASSLWVGALVGGTEAFF. CDR3 sequence (DNA): TGTGCCAGCAGCTTATGGGTAGGGGCCCTAGTGGGGGGCACTGAAGCTTTCTTT.